The next 32 T cell receptor beta chains were all read from a single sample in a study of blood T cell repertoires in COVID-19. TCRdb's copy holds only in-frame clones and misses some; the assay was immunoSEQ multiplex PCR. The sample carries approximately 130,000 clones, roughly four fifths recorded once. The sequencing sample was made of PBMCs or T cells enriched from blood (not recorded which). The receptors here all came from a man aged 30-40 years who had recovered from COVID-19.

The chain has TRBV19 and TRBJ2-3; 7 nucleotides agree with TRBD2. The CDR3 is made up of 14 amino acids. V trimming: 4 bases; J trimming: 3 bases; junction bases outside the gene matches: 4. CDR1 and CDR2 (germline): LNHDA, SQIVND (reference sequence). In nucleotides, the CDR3 is TGTGCCAGTAGTAGGGCGGGAGAGACAGATACGCAGTATTTT. Translation: CASSRAGETDTQYF. Combining the CDR3 with reference TRBV19 and TRBJ2-3 gives the whole variable domain DGGITQSPKYLFRKEGQNVTLSCEQNLNHDAMYWYRQDPGQGLRLIYYSQIVNDFQKGDIAEGYSVSREKKESFPLTVTSAQKNPTAFYLCASSRAGETDTQYFGPGTRLTVL.

CDR3 residues: CASGLPLSSGSSYEQFF. The CDR3 DNA follows: TGTGCTAGTGGTTTGCCCCTATCTAGCGGGAGTTCCTATGAGCAGTTCTTC. This chain uses TRBV12-5 with TRBJ2-1; 10 nucleotides align to TRBD2. This CDR3 region has 17 residues. V lost 2 bases and J lost 8; bases outside the gene matches: 12. CDR1 and CDR2 (germline): LGHNT, FRNRAP.

The V and J genes are TRBV2 and TRBJ2-1, with TRBD1 identical over 10 bases. This CDR3 has 15 residues. Trimming cost V 6 bases and J 10 bases; bases outside gene matches: 12. The V gene's germline CDR1 is SNHLY and CDR2 FYNNEI. CDR3 loop: CASSLDRGRASEQFF. The CDR3, as DNA: TGTGCCAGCAGCCTAGACAGGGGGCGGGCTTCCGAGCAGTTCTTC.

V usage is TRBV6-5 and J usage is TRBJ2-5, with 10 positions matching TRBD2. The V segment lost 8 bases and the J segment 1 base; nucleotides outside the gene matches: 4. The CDR3 loop spans 14 amino acids. Looked up from germline, CDR1 is MNHEY and CDR2 is SVGAGI. This CDR3 is CASELAGAQETQYF. The CDR3 DNA reads as TGTGCCAGCGAGCTAGCGGGAGCCCAAGAGACCCAGTACTTC.

This chain uses TRBV2 with TRBJ1-1; 8 nucleotides align to TRBD1. The V and J ends lost 5 bases and 8 bases, in that order; junction bases with no gene match: 4. Germline-derived CDR1 and CDR2 are SNHLY and FYNNEI. The CDR3 loop spans 12 amino acids. CDR3 nucleotides: TGTGCCAGCAGTAACCGGGACAGGGAAGCTTTCTTT. Encoded protein: CASSNRDREAFF.

The V call is TRBV9, the J call TRBJ2-1; 7 bases fit TRBD2. V was clipped by 0 bases and J by 8 bases; unmatched bases: 8. CDR1 and CDR2 (germline): SGDLS, YYNGEE. The CDR3 is 15 residues long. CDR3 coding DNA: TGTGCCAGCAGCGTAGGAGGCGGGAGATTAGATGAGCAGTTCTTC. Translation gives CASSVGGGRLDEQFF.

The V gene is TRBV14, the J gene TRBJ1-1; the match to TRBD1 covers 8 bases. Germline V gene sequence: CDR1 SGHDN, CDR2 FVKESK. The ends lost 6 bases at V and 5 bases at J; junction bases unmatched: 8. The CDR3 runs 14 residues. The CDR3 sequence is CASRLEDRATEAFF. In DNA form, the CDR3 reads TGTGCCAGCAGACTCGAGGACAGGGCGACTGAAGCTTTCTTT.

The chain uses TRBV6-5 and TRBJ1-1; D not certain. This CDR3 has 14 residues. V was trimmed by 0 bases and J by 4 bases, leaving 9 bases between them. Germline assignment: CDR1 MNHEY and CDR2 SVGAGI. Written as DNA, the CDR3 is TGTGCCAGCAGTTACTCGGAGTATTTCACTGAAGCTTTCTTT. It yields the protein CASSYSEYFTEAFF.

At least ten counts were recorded for this clone. V is TRBV6-7 and J is TRBJ2-5, with 7 bases fitting TRBD1. TRBV6-7 is recorded as an ORF, its role being uncertain. The junction had 10 bases not matched to a gene; V was cut back by 0 bases and J by 0 bases. The CDR3 runs 18 residues. The CDR3 sequence: CASSYSSCTRGNQETQYF. CDR3 sequence (DNA): TGTGCCAGCAGTTACTCGTCATGTACCAGGGGGAACCAAGAGACCCAGTACTTC.

The V gene is TRBV2, the J gene TRBJ2-7; D possibly corresponds to TRBD2 (6 bases). Germline CDR1 is SNHLY and CDR2 is FYNNEI. The CDR3 spans 13 residues. V lost 5 bases and J lost 3, with 11 bases in between. The chain's CDR3 is CASSPGRGYEQYF. CDR3 nucleotide sequence: TGTGCCAGCAGTCCCGGGAGAGGCTACGAGCAGTACTTC.

The genes are TRBV14 and TRBJ2-3; 8 nucleotides line up with TRBD1. CDR3 length equals 17 residues. V was clipped by 0 bases and J by 5 bases; unmatched bases: 10. Per germline, CDR1 SGHDN and CDR2 FVKESK. The CDR3 loop reads CASSQDQIRGRRDTQYF. Written as DNA, the CDR3 is TGTGCCAGCAGCCAAGATCAAATCAGGGGGCGTAGAGATACGCAGTATTTT.

The V and J genes are TRBV5-5 and TRBJ2-2; TRBD1 matches at 8 bases. The germline gives CDR1 SGHKS, CDR2 YYEKEE (reference sequence). The ends lost 2 bases at V and 3 bases at J; junction bases unmatched: 12. The CDR3 runs to 18 residues. The DNA of the CDR3 is TGTGCCAGCAGCTTTTCACCTCTGGACAGGGTTGACACCGGGGAGCTGTTTTTT. Translating it yields CASSFSPLDRVDTGELFF. The full variable domain, in which reference TRBV5-5 and TRBJ2-2 provide the parts outside the CDR3, is DAGVTQSPTHLIKTRGQQVTLRCSPISGHKSVSWYQQVLGQGPQFIFQYYEKEERGRGNFPDRFSARQFPNYSSELNVNALLLGDSALYLCASSFSPLDRVDTGELFFGEGSRLTVL.

The V and J genes are TRBV6-5 and TRBJ2-5, with D possibly matching TRBD2 (5 bases). There are 14 residues in the CDR3. V shed 5 bases and J shed 5 bases, with 15 bases lying between them. CDR1 and CDR2 (germline): MNHEY, SVGAGI. CDR3 region: CASSPPGSRETQYF. The CDR3 DNA reads as TGTGCCAGCAGTCCACCGGGGTCCCGGGAGACCCAGTACTTC.

V and J are TRBV12-3 or TRBV12-4 and TRBJ2-2; D is possibly TRBD1 (5 bases). The CDR3 has 12 residues. V was cut by 6 bases and J by 9 bases, with 11 bases left in between. The CDR3 sequence: CASSRQHRELFF. The DNA of the CDR3 is TGTGCCAGCAGCAGACAGCACCGGGAGCTGTTTTTT.

The chain carries TRBV5-6 and TRBJ2-3, with TRBD1 identical over 10 bases. Germline lookup yields CDR1 SGHDT and CDR2 YYEEEE. With 3 bases clipped from V and 4 bases from J, the junction kept 8 bases outside the gene matches. CDR3 size: 16 residues. CDR3 protein: CASSSRDRGSPDTQYF. The DNA of the CDR3 is TGTGCCAGCAGCTCCCGGGACAGGGGAAGCCCAGATACGCAGTATTTT.

CDR3 nucleotides: TGTGCCAGCAGCCAAGATGAGACAGGGCCCCAGCATTTT. Translating it yields CASSQDETGPQHF. V usage is TRBV4-2 and J usage is TRBJ1-5, with D perhaps matching TRBD1 (6 bases). The CDR3 has 13 amino acids. Germline-derived CDR1 and CDR2 are LGHNA and YNFKEQ. Trimming took off 0 bases at V and 9 bases at J, with 9 bases between the two ends.

V is TRBV7-2 and J is TRBJ2-1; 11 positions match TRBD2. CDR1 and CDR2 from the germline V gene are SGHTA and FQGNSA. CDR3 size: 15 residues. Trimming removed 4 bases from V and 8 bases from J; junction bases left unmatched: 7. The CDR3 nucleotides read TGTGCCAGCAGCTCACGGACTAGCGGGTTTGATGAGCAGTTCTTC. It is translated as CASSSRTSGFDEQFF.

The J gene is TRBJ2-1, the V gene TRBV5-1, with D perhaps matching TRBD1 (7 bases). The germline V and J ends were trimmed by 4 bases and 7 bases, with 24 bases remaining between them. Germline V gene lookup returns CDR1 SGHRS and CDR2 YFSETQ. CDR3 length: 17 residues. Here the CDR3 reads CASSPLLAGKGQNEQFF. As DNA, the CDR3 is TGCGCCAGCAGCCCACTACTAGCAGGCAAGGGACAGAATGAGCAGTTCTTC.

The genes are TRBV7-9 and TRBJ2-1; no clear D. Trimming stripped 2 bases from V and 8 bases from J, with 13 bases between. Germline V gives CDR1 SEHNR, CDR2 FQNEAQ (reference sequence). The CDR3 extends over 14 amino acids. CDR3 coding DNA: TGTGCCAGCAGCTTAAGTTTAGACACTCATGAGCAGTTCTTC. Protein product: CASSLSLDTHEQFF.

The chain uses TRBV12-5 and TRBJ2-2, with no clear D. Per the germline V gene, CDR1 is LGHNT and CDR2 is FRNRAP. Trimming cost V 6 bases and J 2 bases, with 16 bases left between them. This CDR3 comprises 16 residues. The CDR3 nucleotides read TGTGCTAGTGGGTCACTCCCGAGCGCTAACACCGGGGAGCTGTTTTTT. It specifies CASGSLPSANTGELFF.

This clone was picked up a small number of times. The chain employs TRBV11-2 and TRBJ2-2; 7 bases fit TRBD1. The CDR3 consists of 14 residues. V gave up 5 bases and J gave up 6 bases; unmatched junction bases: 6. The germline V gene has CDR1 SGHAT and CDR2 FQNNGV. In DNA form, the CDR3 reads TGTGCCAGCAGCGAACAGGGGTTGTCCGGGGAGCTGTTTTTT. Protein: CASSEQGLSGELFF.

The CDR3 region is CASSQGSQPQHF. CDR3 DNA sequence: TGTGCCAGCAGTCAGGGGAGTCAGCCCCAGCATTTT. V usage is TRBV28 and J usage is TRBJ1-5; D might be TRBD1 (6 bases). Germline V gene lookup returns CDR1 MDHEN and CDR2 SYDVKM. V was pared by 5 bases and J by 6 bases, with 8 bases between. This CDR3 spans 12 amino acids.

This clone came up once. The chain is built from TRBV27 and TRBJ2-7, with TRBD1 matching over 8 bases. V shed 3 bases and J 5 bases; nucleotides not matched to a gene: 12. Germline-derived CDR1 and CDR2 are MNHEY and SMNVEV (reference sequence). The CDR3 covers 16 residues. This CDR3 is CASSFYPGQGPNEQYF. The CDR3 nucleotides read TGTGCCAGCAGTTTCTACCCTGGACAGGGTCCAAACGAGCAGTACTTC.

This clone was found a few times. CDR3 sequence reads: CASSSARQGNYGYTF. The CDR3 DNA is TGTGCCAGCAGTTCAGCGCGGCAGGGGAACTATGGCTACACCTTC. V is TRBV27 and J is TRBJ1-2; tentatively, D is TRBD1 (6 bases). The CDR3 spans 15 residues. The germline V gene has CDR1 MNHEY and CDR2 SMNVEV (reference sequence). The V and J ends lost 4 bases and 2 bases respectively, with 14 bases between them.

The chain combines TRBV2 with TRBJ2-2, with D possibly TRBD1 on 6 matching bases. V lost 2 bases and J 6 bases, leaving 13 bases between the germline ends. CDR1 and CDR2 from the germline V gene are SNHLY and FYNNEI. The CDR3 contains 15 residues. CDR3 DNA sequence: TGTGCCAGCAGTGAATGGTACAGGGCCGCCGGGGAGCTGTTTTTT. Translated: CASSEWYRAAGELFF.

The chain combines TRBV19 with TRBJ2-2, with 7 bases lining up with TRBD2. CDR3 length: 17 amino acids. V shed 7 bases and J 6 bases; nucleotides not matched to a gene: 17. The germline V gene has CDR1 LNHDA and CDR2 SQIVND (reference sequence). CDR3 protein: CASKAQPGEGTAGELFF. The CDR3 DNA is TGTGCCAGTAAGGCACAACCGGGGGAGGGAACGGCCGGGGAGCTGTTTTTT.

The chain uses TRBV19 and TRBJ1-5, with TRBD1 matching 7 bases. Germline values: CDR1 LNHDA, CDR2 SQIVND (reference sequence). The CDR3 totals 14 residues. The junction had 5 bases not matched to a gene; V was cut back by 3 bases and J by 6 bases. This CDR3 is CASSITGAGQPQHF. The CDR3 DNA sequence: TGTGCCAGTAGTATCACAGGGGCTGGTCAGCCCCAGCATTTT.

The chain combines TRBV7-8 with TRBJ1-2; 8 bases map to TRBD1. After removal of 4 bases from V and 2 bases from J, the junction contained 3 bases not matched to a gene. This CDR3 spans 14 amino acids. Germline CDR1 SGHVS, CDR2 FQNEAQ. CDR3 nucleotide sequence: TGTGCCAGCAGCTCACAGGGGGGGAACTATGGCTACACCTTC. This encodes CASSSQGGNYGYTF.

CDR3 amino acids: CASSKRIWTGVISQPQHF. Written as DNA, the CDR3 is TGTGCCAGCAGCAAAAGAATTTGGACAGGGGTTATCAGTCAGCCCCAGCATTTT. The chain joins TRBV21-1 to TRBJ1-5; the table's D call TRBD1 went unverified against the DNA. TRBV21-1 is deemed a pseudogene. The CDR3 totals 18 residues.

The chain couples TRBV7-2 to TRBJ2-7, with a weak D call TRBD1 (5 bases). Looked up from germline, CDR1 is SGHTA and CDR2 is FQGNSA. The CDR3 spans 14 residues. V dropped 5 bases and J dropped 2 bases, with 13 bases sitting between them. The CDR3 region is CASSTFRQPYEQYF. For the CDR3, the DNA is TGTGCCAGCAGCACGTTTCGACAGCCCTACGAGCAGTACTTC. Filled out from reference TRBV7-2 and TRBJ2-7, the complete variable domain reads GAGVSQSPSNKVTEKGKDVELRCDPISGHTALYWYRQSLGQGLEFLIYFQGNSAPDKSGLPSDRFSAERTGGSVSTLTIQRTQQEDSAVYLCASSTFRQPYEQYFGPGTRLTVT.

The chain uses TRBV2 and TRBJ2-3; 8 bases agree with TRBD2. V dropped 6 bases and J dropped 5; count of bases not matched to a gene: 10. Germline CDR1 is SNHLY and CDR2 is FYNNEI. The CDR3 extends over 15 amino acids. CDR3 DNA: TGTGCCAGCAGGGTAGAGAGCGGGAGTTTAGATACGCAGTATTTT. It yields the protein CASRVESGSLDTQYF.

V and J are TRBV5-1 and TRBJ2-1; 11 bases are a match to TRBD2. Germline V gene sequence: CDR1 SGHRS, CDR2 YFSETQ. V trimming: 4 bases; J trimming: 0 bases; junction bases outside the gene matches: 12. This CDR3 has 19 residues. For the CDR3, the DNA is TGCGCCAGCAGCCTCCAGGGAGGTAGCGGGGGGGCCTCCTACAATGAGCAGTTCTTC. Encoded protein: CASSLQGGSGGASYNEQFF.